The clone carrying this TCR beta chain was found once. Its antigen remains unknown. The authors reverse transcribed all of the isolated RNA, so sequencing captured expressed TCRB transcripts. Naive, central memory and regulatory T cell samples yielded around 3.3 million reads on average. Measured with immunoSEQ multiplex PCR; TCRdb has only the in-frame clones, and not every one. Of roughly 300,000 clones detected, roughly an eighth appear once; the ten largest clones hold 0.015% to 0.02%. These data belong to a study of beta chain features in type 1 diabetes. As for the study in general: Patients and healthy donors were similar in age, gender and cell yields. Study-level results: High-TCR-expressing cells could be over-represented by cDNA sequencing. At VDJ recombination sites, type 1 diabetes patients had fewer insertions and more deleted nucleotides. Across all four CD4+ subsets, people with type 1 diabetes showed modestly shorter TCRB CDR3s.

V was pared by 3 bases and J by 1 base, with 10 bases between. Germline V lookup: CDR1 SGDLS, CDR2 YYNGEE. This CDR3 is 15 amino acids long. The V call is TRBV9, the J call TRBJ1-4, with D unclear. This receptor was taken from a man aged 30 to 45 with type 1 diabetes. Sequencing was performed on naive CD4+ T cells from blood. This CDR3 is CASSGSGRTNEKLFF. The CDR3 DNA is TGTGCCAGCAGCGGAAGTGGGAGAACTAATGAAAAACTGTTTTTT.